This section outlines one T cell receptor beta chain sequence together with its context. Its antigen specificity is not known. Per-base qualities were not stored, and no clone one base away is much larger. This sample was included in a study of cytomegalovirus exposure and HLA in healthy donors (dated 2017 in TCRdb). Turning to the overall study: According to an earlier analysis of 450 to 650 of the donors, about 179 million T cells yielded 90 million to 130 million unique TCR beta sequences and approximately 300 Gb of sequence data. About 300 gigabases of sequencing data and 70 million to 100 million unique TCR sequences made up an early release that covered around 640 HLA-typed donors. Among some 410 genotyped donors of the cohort, an average of around 220,000 unique TCR beta nucleotide sequences was sequenced per donor, of which 15% to 20% were non-productive. Of the approximately 400 genotyped donors, around 81% fell in the genetic ancestry cluster associated with self-reported Caucasian donors. Donor age, sex, ethnicity and CMV serostatus were compiled alongside the repertoire data. Along with the roughly 670-subject first cohort, a separate validation cohort of over a hundred different subjects was used. In a later analysis, previously published TCR beta repertoires from about 640 donors were re-analyzed and high-resolution HLA genotyping was added so that TCR occurrence patterns could be studied. Four to six DR-DQ haplotypes were handled as single units for association and clustering, since linkage in the cohort was strong. Class I and class II HLA loci were covered by the typing at four-digit resolution. To decide whether each TCR beta V gene segment behaved as functional or pseudogenic, an earlier analysis of over 500 of the donors relied on high-throughput TCR beta sequencing. High-throughput TCR immunosequencing, statistical association of individual TCRs with disease status, and machine learning were combined to predict cytomegalovirus infection status. A later genetic analysis took genome-wide SNP genotypes for about three fifths of the 666 donors and used that subset as a discovery cohort. The aim of the study was to test whether cataloging public T cell receptors could identify signatures of past pathogen exposure. All discovery cohort repertoires had been generated on a single sequencing platform. Typing coverage differed by locus: A, B, C, DRB1 and DQB1 were typed in about 620-640 donors, DQA1 in 522, DPA1 in around 610, and DPB1 in just under 490. Rather than using new phenotypic data, the later analysis identified candidate immune exposures from TCR beta sequences and from how often those sequences occurred across donors. The study profiled the T cell repertoires of about 720 subjects by immunosequencing and related them to cytomegalovirus serostatus.

Study-wide findings and limitations: Only TCR beta chains were sequenced in this cohort, and the absence of alpha or paired-chain data limited detectable features. A few of the identified cytomegalovirus-associated TCR beta chains were confirmed in vitro to be specific for cytomegalovirus antigens. Cytomegalovirus status was reported to be diagnosed by the classifier with high specificity and sensitivity in both the original and validation cohorts. Presence/absence analyses assumed roughly uniform sequencing depth across donors, an assumption that may not hold. An association between a missense DCLRE1C variant and V-gene and J-gene trimming of TCR beta chains was found in a later genetic analysis and replicated in an independent cohort. According to the authors, the approach could potentially be generalized to other disease states and immunological phenotypes. A total of roughly 160 TCR beta chains were listed by the study as associated with cytomegalovirus. Over 15 rarely observed V segments, including chromosome 9 orphons, were excluded from the earlier analysis of approximately 500 of the donors because counts were too low. A later analysis found that most CMV-associated TCR beta chains appeared HLA-restricted, with HLA associations seemingly driven largely by CMV exposure. A further reported finding was that TCR beta sequences accurately predicted the HLA-A and HLA-B alleles for most subjects in the first cohort. A later genetic analysis reported fewer N-insertions in productive TCRs among donors in an Asian-associated ancestry cluster than the roughly 700-donor mean. Compared with equally common non-associated chains, HLA-associated TCR beta chains in a later analysis were more clonally expanded and had lower generation probabilities. Across donors, most TCR sequences were observed very rarely, whereas some public TCRs were present in many individuals. A group of highly shared sequence variants was considered likely to be a technical artifact of the sequencing pipeline. CMV serostatus was the only immune exposure information available for the cohort. In an earlier analysis of approximately 590 of the donors, most TCR beta V segments were observed in productive rearrangements about 87% or about 30% of the time, broadly matching IMGT annotations. Because some donors lacked HLA typing at each locus, the association tests relied only on the typed subset. Linkage disequilibrium might explain the correlated functional status among segregating V segments, but an unknown experimental factor could not be excluded. Because the 87-base-pair reads could not distinguish some IMGT-functional V segments, including TRBV6-2 and TRBV6-3, those segments were excluded. In a later analysis, the rate of TCR association differed among HLA loci, with DRB1 alleles having the most associated TCRs and HLA-C alleles having the fewest. At a false discovery rate of 0.05, a later analysis linked approximately 18,000 TCR beta sequences to specific HLA alleles. When HLA alleles, especially DR and DQ, strongly co-occurred, attributing TCR associations to individual alleles was difficult. According to a later analysis, parvovirus B19, influenza, CMV and Epstein-Barr virus appeared linked to several top co-occurrence clusters.

Library prep was done by the immunoSEQ multiplex PCR assay. For the multiplex PCR, a mixture combining 60 forward primers for TCR Vbeta segments and 13 reverse primers for TCR Jbeta segments was used. The CDR3 region of rearranged TCR beta genes was amplified from genomic DNA with a multiplex PCR assay. The amplified TCR beta libraries were sequenced on the Illumina HiSeq System as 87-base-pair reads. Processing in the source paper ran as follows. Across the roughly 670 repertoires, a later analysis counted about 81 million unique TCR beta chains, around 11 million of which were shared by at least two donors. Raw reads were error-corrected and collapsed into unique sequences by a nearest-neighbor algorithm in which closely related sequences were merged to remove PCR and sequencing errors. V, D and J gene segments were assigned by aligning CDR3 sequences to IMGT reference sequences. For a sequence to be retained, a match of at least six nucleotides to both a V gene segment and a J gene segment was required. A rearrangement counted as productive if the CDR3 had no stop codons and remained in frame with V and J, and every other rearrangement counted as non-productive. CDR3 was defined by IMGT convention, running from the second conserved V-encoded cysteine to the conserved J-encoded phenylalanine. The earlier analysis of a few hundred of the donors excluded sequences that lacked an unambiguous match to a single V gene segment. An earlier analysis of several hundred of the donors called V segments functional above 56.7% productive rearrangements and segregating when the between-donor standard deviation exceeded 5%. To diagnose cytomegalovirus status from the catalog of TCR beta chain sequences, a statistical classification framework was built. V and J gene assignment, in a later analysis, came from comparing TCR nucleotide sequences with IMGT/GENE-DB human TR gene sequences. Using the TCRdist pipeline, a later analysis assigned CDR3 sequences along with most-parsimonious VDJ recombination scenarios. In a later analysis, every TCR beta chain was defined by the combination of its CDR3 amino acid sequence and its V-gene family, and reads without a unique V-gene family were dropped. To address suspected cross-contamination and a sequencing artifact, a later analysis removed over 500 highly shared, low-generation-probability nucleotide sequences. A later analysis calculated a clonal expansion index for each public chain from normalized within-repertoire ranks of inferred template counts. A later analysis computed generation probabilities with a VDJ recombination model fitted to out-of-frame rearrangements, and checked the results against IGoR. A later analysis scored TCR-TCR, TCR-HLA and TCR-CMV co-occurrence with hypergeometric tests, applying a repertoire-size bias correction to TCR pairs. A later analysis estimated false discovery rates by permuting HLA or CMV assignments 20 times. In a later analysis, co-occurring TCRs were grouped with DBSCAN, and TCRdist sequence similarity was added when clustering was performed within HLA-allele-positive subsets. Repertoires with fewer than 30,000 or more than 120,000 public chains, plus five repertoires with anomalous nucleotide sharing, were excluded from co-occurrence clustering. TCRdb obtained this table from immuneACCESS and retained in-frame rearrangements with V and J assigned. These tables miss some clones; where compared with another copy, unresolved V genes account for less than half of the shortfall, and the remainder is unexplained. V and J calls and clone size are as listed in that table; D and trimming were resolved from the DNA. Counted in this sample were over 120,000 clones; approximately 80% of them appeared once. About 2.2% of the sample is held by the ten biggest clonotypes.

The germline V gene (reference sequence) provides CDR1 SGHKS and CDR2 YYEKEE. The V end gives up 0 bases and the J end 11 bases, leaving 8 bases in the junction not matched to a gene. The CDR3 measures 14 amino acids from cysteine to phenylalanine. The CDR3 DNA has 42 bases and is translated from base 1. The cohort consisted of 666 healthy bone marrow donors. At the time of sampling, every cohort member was nominally healthy, though immune exposures that went unrecorded were likely present. The donor was CMV seronegative and belonged to the group of over 300 seronegative cohort members. A peripheral blood sample was collected from each donor, and TCR beta sequencing was performed on peripheral blood mononuclear cells. Genomic DNA extraction from the blood cell samples was performed with the Qiagen DNeasy Blood Extraction Kit.

Input material: PBMCs. The chain links TRBV5-5 with TRBJ1-2; 9 bases in the middle match TRBD1. The receptor was derived from a man aged 45 to 65 in good health and CMV-seronegative. The nucleotide sequence is given as TGTGCCAGCAGCTTGGAAGGTCGACAGGGGGGGTACACCTTC. Its product reads: CASSLEGRQGGYTF.